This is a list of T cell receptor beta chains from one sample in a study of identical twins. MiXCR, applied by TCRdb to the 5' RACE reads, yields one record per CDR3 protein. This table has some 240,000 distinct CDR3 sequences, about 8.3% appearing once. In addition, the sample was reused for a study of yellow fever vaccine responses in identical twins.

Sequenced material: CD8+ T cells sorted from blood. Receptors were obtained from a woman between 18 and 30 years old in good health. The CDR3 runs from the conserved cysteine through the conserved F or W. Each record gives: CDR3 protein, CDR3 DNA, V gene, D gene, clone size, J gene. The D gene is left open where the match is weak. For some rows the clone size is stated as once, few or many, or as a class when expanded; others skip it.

CDR3aa: CASSYKEGTSGVFTDTQYF
CDR3nt: TGCGCCAGCAGCTACAAAGAGGGGACTAGCGGAGTCTTCACAGATACGCAGTATTTT
v_gene: TRBV5-1
d_gene: TRBD2
abundance: NA
j_gene: TRBJ2-3

CDR3aa: CASSDPRSGGPDTQYF
CDR3nt: TGTGCCAGCAGCGACCCCCGCAGCGGGGGGCCAGATACGCAGTATTTT
v_gene: TRBV27
d_gene: TRBD2
abundance: few
j_gene: TRBJ2-3

CDR3aa: CAWLELAGGPYEQYF
CDR3nt: TGTGCCTGGTTGGAGCTAGCGGGAGGCCCCTACGAGCAGTACTTC
v_gene: TRBV30
d_gene: TRBD2
abundance: NA
j_gene: TRBJ2-7

CDR3aa: CASSNHNGPGYTF
CDR3nt: TGTGCCAGCAGCAACCACAATGGCCCTGGCTACACCTTC
v_gene: TRBV7-9
d_gene: NA
abundance: NA
j_gene: TRBJ1-2

CDR3aa: CATSPTMFGNEEQFF
CDR3nt: TGTGCCACCAGCCCGACAATGTTTGGGAATGAAGAGCAGTTCTTC
v_gene: TRBV3-1
d_gene: NA
abundance: NA
j_gene: TRBJ2-1

CDR3aa: CASSFNKGVDTQYF
CDR3nt: TGTGCCAGCAGTTTCAACAAGGGTGTGGATACGCAGTATTTT
v_gene: TRBV28
d_gene: NA
abundance: NA
j_gene: TRBJ2-3

CDR3aa: CASSYETGVVYEQYF
CDR3nt: TGTGCCAGCAGTTACGAGACAGGGGTGGTCTACGAGCAGTACTTC
v_gene: TRBV6-5
d_gene: TRBD1
abundance: NA
j_gene: TRBJ2-7

CDR3aa: CASSYSLADDEQFF
CDR3nt: TGTGCCAGCAGTTACTCGTTAGCGGACGATGAGCAGTTCTTC
v_gene: TRBV6-5
d_gene: NA
abundance: many
j_gene: TRBJ2-1

CDR3aa: CSVTKRGTGAATDTQYF
CDR3nt: TGCAGCGTCACAAAGCGGGGGACAGGGGCAGCCACAGATACGCAGTATTTT
v_gene: TRBV29-1
d_gene: TRBD1
abundance: few
j_gene: TRBJ2-3

CDR3aa: CSAEGREDYEQYF
CDR3nt: TGCAGTGCTGAGGGGCGGGAGGACTACGAGCAGTACTTC
v_gene: TRBV20-1
d_gene: TRBD2
abundance: few
j_gene: TRBJ2-7

CDR3aa: CASSYPPGLASPHEQFF
CDR3nt: TGTGCCAGCAGTTACCCGCCGGGACTAGCGTCCCCTCATGAGCAGTTCTTC
v_gene: TRBV6-2/TRBV6-3
d_gene: TRBD2
abundance: few
j_gene: TRBJ2-1

CDR3aa: CASSPRLQFFYNEQFF
CDR3nt: TGCGCCAGCAGTCCAAGACTACAATTTTTCTACAATGAGCAGTTCTTC
v_gene: TRBV23-1
d_gene: NA
abundance: NA
j_gene: TRBJ2-1

CDR3aa: CSATSGETQYF
CDR3nt: TGCAGTGCTACTAGTGGGGAGACCCAGTACTTC
v_gene: TRBV20-1
d_gene: NA
abundance: many
j_gene: TRBJ2-5

CDR3aa: CASRPTDNTGFYEQYF
CDR3nt: TGTGCCAGTAGGCCGACAGATAACACTGGCTTTTACGAGCAGTACTTC
v_gene: TRBV6-1
d_gene: NA
abundance: many
j_gene: TRBJ2-7

CDR3aa: CATSVASSYNEQFF
CDR3nt: TGTGCCACCTCAGTGGCTAGCTCCTACAATGAGCAGTTCTTC
v_gene: TRBV6-4
d_gene: NA
abundance: NA
j_gene: TRBJ2-1

CDR3aa: CASSAGTADYEQYF
CDR3nt: TGTGCCAGCAGCGCCGGGACAGCCGACTACGAGCAGTACTTC
v_gene: TRBV5-6
d_gene: TRBD1
abundance: few
j_gene: TRBJ2-7

CDR3aa: CSAEGGALYEQYF
CDR3nt: TGCAGCGCTGAGGGGGGGGCCTTATACGAGCAGTACTTC
v_gene: TRBV29-1
d_gene: NA
abundance: many
j_gene: TRBJ2-7

CDR3aa: CASSLGQVEAFF
CDR3nt: TGTGCCAGCAGCTTAGGGCAGGTTGAAGCTTTCTTT
v_gene: TRBV7-9
d_gene: NA
abundance: NA
j_gene: TRBJ1-1

CDR3aa: CASSLSQREFSYEQYF
CDR3nt: TGTGCCAGCAGTTTATCTCAGCGGGAGTTTTCCTACGAGCAGTACTTC
v_gene: TRBV27
d_gene: TRBD2
abundance: NA
j_gene: TRBJ2-7

CDR3aa: CASSLGLKGLGAETQYF
CDR3nt: TGTGCCAGCAGCTTAGGTTTAAAAGGACTAGGTGCGGAGACCCAGTACTTC
v_gene: TRBV7-3
d_gene: TRBD2
abundance: many
j_gene: TRBJ2-5

CDR3aa: CASSAPDGPGLDTQYF
CDR3nt: TGTGCCAGCAGCGCTCCGGACGGACCGGGCCTGGATACGCAGTATTTT
v_gene: TRBV9
d_gene: NA
abundance: many
j_gene: TRBJ2-3

CDR3aa: CATSQIAGLARFSYEQYF
CDR3nt: TGTGCCACCAGCCAGATCGCGGGGCTAGCGAGATTTTCCTACGAGCAGTACTTC
v_gene: TRBV15
d_gene: NA
abundance: NA
j_gene: TRBJ2-7

CDR3aa: CASSPRLAGDSYEQYF
CDR3nt: TGCGCCAGCAGCCCCCGACTAGCGGGAGATTCCTACGAGCAGTACTTC
v_gene: TRBV4-1
d_gene: TRBD2
abundance: few
j_gene: TRBJ2-7

CDR3aa: CASSTSGWTYNEQFF
CDR3nt: TGTGCCAGCAGTACTAGCGGGTGGACGTACAATGAGCAGTTCTTC
v_gene: TRBV27
d_gene: TRBD2
abundance: NA
j_gene: TRBJ2-1

CDR3aa: CASSLNPKDLADGYTF
CDR3nt: TGTGCCAGCAGTTTAAATCCTAAGGACTTAGCGGATGGCTACACCTTC
v_gene: TRBV28
d_gene: NA
abundance: NA
j_gene: TRBJ1-2

CDR3aa: CASSPPRGPSSYEQYF
CDR3nt: TGTGCCAGCAGCCCGCCCAGGGGGCCAAGCTCCTACGAGCAGTACTTC
v_gene: TRBV7-9
d_gene: TRBD1
abundance: NA
j_gene: TRBJ2-7

CDR3aa: CASNDRVSGYTF
CDR3nt: TGTGCCAGCAACGACAGGGTTTCTGGCTACACCTTC
v_gene: TRBV9
d_gene: TRBD1
abundance: NA
j_gene: TRBJ1-2

CDR3aa: CASSVAAGYEQYF
CDR3nt: TGTGCCAGCAGCGTAGCGGCGGGGTACGAGCAGTACTTC
v_gene: TRBV9
d_gene: NA
abundance: few
j_gene: TRBJ2-7

CDR3aa: CASSEVTGDNEQFF
CDR3nt: TGCGCCAGCAGTGAGGTGACAGGGGACAATGAGCAGTTCTTC
v_gene: TRBV10-2
d_gene: TRBD1
abundance: few
j_gene: TRBJ2-1

CDR3aa: CASSLGVPGAQNF
CDR3nt: TGTGCCAGCAGTTTAGGTGTTCCGGGGGCGCAGAACTTC
v_gene: TRBV27
d_gene: NA
abundance: NA
j_gene: TRBJ2-7

CDR3aa: CASSATTGGDTGELFF
CDR3nt: TGTGCCAGCAGCGCCACTACAGGGGGCGACACCGGGGAGCTGTTTTTT
v_gene: TRBV9
d_gene: TRBD1
abundance: few
j_gene: TRBJ2-2

CDR3aa: CASSGPSRAGVPNTGELFF
CDR3nt: TGCGCCAGCAGTGGTCCTTCGAGAGCGGGAGTACCGAACACCGGGGAGCTGTTTTTT
v_gene: TRBV10-2
d_gene: TRBD2
abundance: few
j_gene: TRBJ2-2

CDR3aa: CASSLRDILNQETQYF
CDR3nt: TGTGCCAGCAGTCTACGGGACATTTTAAACCAAGAGACCCAGTACTTC
v_gene: TRBV14
d_gene: NA
abundance: NA
j_gene: TRBJ2-5

CDR3aa: CASSPLAGDGYEQYF
CDR3nt: TGTGCCAGCAGTCCTCTAGCGGGAGATGGGTACGAGCAGTACTTC
v_gene: TRBV6-1
d_gene: TRBD2
abundance: many
j_gene: TRBJ2-7

CDR3aa: CSARDIASGDNEQFF
CDR3nt: TGCAGTGCTAGAGATATAGCTAGCGGAGACAATGAGCAGTTCTTC
v_gene: TRBV20-1
d_gene: TRBD2
abundance: few
j_gene: TRBJ2-1

CDR3aa: CSARGGMETQYF
CDR3nt: TGCAGTGCTAGGGGGGGTATGGAGACCCAGTACTTC
v_gene: TRBV20-1
d_gene: NA
abundance: NA
j_gene: TRBJ2-5

CDR3aa: CASSTPSGTLPSEQYF
CDR3nt: TGTGCCAGCAGCACTCCCTCCGGGACCCTGCCCAGCGAGCAGTACTTC
v_gene: TRBV21-1
d_gene: NA
abundance: NA
j_gene: TRBJ2-7

CDR3aa: CASSSSRVEQFF
CDR3nt: TGTGCCAGCAGTTCAAGCAGAGTTGAGCAGTTCTTC
v_gene: TRBV12-3/TRBV12-4
d_gene: NA
abundance: NA
j_gene: TRBJ2-1

CDR3aa: CASSEGSGTSTDTQYF
CDR3nt: TGTGCCAGCAGTGAAGGTAGCGGAACTAGCACAGATACGCAGTATTTT
v_gene: TRBV2
d_gene: NA
abundance: NA
j_gene: TRBJ2-3

CDR3aa: CASGDGNLDEQFF
CDR3nt: TGTGCTAGTGGAGACGGCAACCTGGATGAGCAGTTCTTC
v_gene: TRBV12-5
d_gene: NA
abundance: few
j_gene: TRBJ2-1

CDR3aa: CASSQESGYTDTQYF
CDR3nt: TGTGCCAGCAGCCAAGAATCGGGGTACACAGATACGCAGTATTTT
v_gene: TRBV4-2
d_gene: NA
abundance: NA
j_gene: TRBJ2-3

CDR3aa: CASSLRPGSGGSYEQYF
CDR3nt: TGTGCCAGCAGTTTACGACCAGGTAGCGGGGGCTCCTACGAGCAGTACTTC
v_gene: TRBV27
d_gene: TRBD2
abundance: few
j_gene: TRBJ2-7